The entry that follows covers one TCR beta chain sequence. Its antigen remains unidentified. This record comes from a study of T cell responses to AZD1222 COVID-19 vaccine. Trimming pared 4 bases from V and 7 bases from J, leaving 8 bases between. This CDR3 spans 13 amino acids. General study points: Spike-specific TCR breadth rose after two AZD1222 doses, and depth rose as well. At baseline, just a handful of AZD1222 recipients tested seropositive. Samples come after the peak T cell response, not at day 14. Clonal diversity was possibly underestimated, and the donors were mostly white British, with more females.

Here immunoSEQ multiplex PCR was the method, and the copy in TCRdb shows in-frame clones only, minus some. This sample has approximately 160,000 clones, with 91% found just once. The sequences come from peripheral blood, collected on day 0 of AZD1222 vaccination. The V gene is TRBV12-3 or TRBV12-4, the J gene TRBJ1-6; D remains unclear. This clonotype originated in an adult in good health. The CDR3 nucleotides read TGTGCCAGCAGTTCAACATGGAATTCACCCCTCCACTTT. Translating it yields CASSSTWNSPLHF.